By frequency in the sample, the clone carrying this T cell receptor (beta chain) is medium-sized. The antigen is not known. Some clones are missing from TCRdb's copy, which holds only in-frame ones; the method was immunoSEQ multiplex PCR. The table lists 40,000 to 55,000 clones, around nine tenths of them singletons, with approximately 9.1% in the top ten. In every patient, relapse followed autologous stem cell transplantation, while exposure to brentuximab vedotin differed. With V trimmed by 5 bases and J by 7 bases, 12 bases remained unmatched. The CDR3 runs to 15 residues. The V gene's germline CDR1 is MGHRA and CDR2 YSYEKL. These data come from a study of PD-1 blockade in classical Hodgkin lymphoma. Broader study findings: Reported findings placed baseline TCR diversity lower in newly diagnosed patients (compared with healthy donors). CD4+ but not CD8+ TCR diversity rose significantly by C4D1. Complete responders' baseline diversity resembled that of newly diagnosed patients.

The TCR was taken from a human donor with classical Hodgkin lymphoma. The sample here was peripheral blood mononuclear cells (PBMCs), taken at baseline. The rearrangement uses TRBV4-1 and TRBJ1-2; the match to TRBD1 covers 8 bases. CDR3 protein: CASSSDADREGGYTF. CDR3 nucleotide sequence: TGCGCCAGCAGCTCGGATGCGGACAGGGAGGGTGGCTACACCTTC.